The 17 T cell receptor beta chains reported below all come from one sample, sequenced in a study of blood T cells in healthy people across ages. Alongside a J-beta primer mix, a sample-barcoded 5' primer served in a second PCR lasting about 7 to 11 cycles. TCRdb processed the 5' RACE reads anew with MiXCR; each CDR3 protein has one entry. The sample yields some 1.1 million distinct CDR3 sequences, less than 45% seen once. Sequencing was done on a sample of blood. The receptors come from a man between 18 and 29 years old in good health.

This clonotype was observed at least ten times. The rearrangement uses TRBV29-1 and TRBJ1-2; 10 positions match TRBD1. The V gene end was trimmed by 4 bases and the J gene end by 6 bases; junction bases not matched to a gene: 2. The CDR3 has 12 amino acids. Per the germline V gene, CDR1 is SQVTM and CDR2 is ANQGSEA. The CDR3 DNA reads TGCAGCGTTGGACAGGGGGCGGATGGCTACACCTTC. Residues: CSVGQGADGYTF.

The rearrangement links TRBV28 to TRBJ1-2, with D tentatively TRBD1 (6 bases). The germline V and J ends were trimmed by 4 bases and 8 bases, with 23 bases remaining between them. Germline V gene lookup returns CDR1 MDHEN and CDR2 SYDVKM. The CDR3 is 16 amino acids. The CDR3 here is CASSSYPNEDSRGYTF. CDR3 nucleotide sequence: TGTGCCAGCAGTTCCTATCCGAACGAGGACAGTCGCGGCTACACCTTC.

This clonotype has only a few counts. The J gene is TRBJ2-5, the V gene TRBV14; D is ambiguous. V lost 1 base and J 6 bases, leaving 6 bases between the germline ends. From germline, CDR1 is SGHDN and CDR2 FVKESK. The CDR3 has 12 amino acids. The CDR3 DNA reads TGTGCCAGCAGCCAAGTGCGAAAGACCCAGTACTTC. Residues: CASSQVRKTQYF.

This chain links TRBV7-9 with TRBJ2-7, with D unresolved. V shed 4 bases and J shed 0 bases, with 13 bases lying between them. This CDR3 is built from 15 residues. CDR1 and CDR2 (germline): SEHNR, FQNEAQ (reference sequence). The CDR3 sequence: CASSSSRETSYEQYF. In nucleotides, the CDR3 is TGTGCCAGCAGCTCAAGCAGAGAAACCTCCTACGAGCAGTACTTC. Based on the CDR3 plus reference TRBV7-9 and TRBJ2-7, the full variable domain is DTGVSQNPRHKITKRGQNVTFRCDPISEHNRLYWYRQTLGQGPEFLTYFQNEAQLEKSRLLSDRFSAERPKGSFSTLEIQRTEQGDSAMYLCASSSSRETSYEQYFGPGTRLTVT.

The chain combines TRBV24-1 with TRBJ2-3, with D uncertain. The germline V gene encodes CDR1 KGHDR and CDR2 SFDVKD. V was cut by 3 bases and J by 6 bases, with 21 bases left in between. The CDR3 spans 17 residues. CDR3 DNA: TGTGCCACCAGTGATCCCTACGAAGGACGGGCCCCGGATACGCAGTATTTT. Translating gives CATSDPYEGRAPDTQYF.

This clonotype was counted between two and nine times. This rearrangement joins TRBV7-2 to TRBJ2-5; the match to TRBD2 covers 8 bases. The V gene end was trimmed by 6 bases and the J gene end by 2 bases; junction bases not matched to a gene: 8. CDR3 size: 15 residues. Germline CDR1 and CDR2: SGHTA and FQGNSA. CDR3 nucleotide sequence: TGTGCCAGCAGTAGCTTTGCGGGGGGACAAGAGACCCAGTACTTC. Translation: CASSSFAGGQETQYF.

The genes are TRBV29-1 and TRBJ1-1, with 7 bases lining up with TRBD1. Unmatched junction bases numbered 8, after V lost 4 bases and J lost 0 bases. Germline loops: CDR1 SQVTM, CDR2 ANQGSEA. This CDR3 region has 15 residues. CDR3 residues: CSVGKGATMNTEAFF. DNA of the CDR3: TGCAGCGTTGGGAAGGGGGCCACTATGAACACTGAAGCTTTCTTT.

The chain links TRBV20-1 to TRBJ2-7; TRBD2 is a possible D gene (5 bases). This CDR3 has 14 amino acids. The germline gives CDR1 DFQATT, CDR2 SNEGSKA (reference sequence). Trimming removed 0 bases from V and 2 bases from J, with 11 bases in between. The CDR3 sequence is CSARELGLPYEQYF. For the CDR3, the DNA is TGCAGTGCTAGAGAACTCGGACTGCCCTACGAGCAGTACTTC.

V and J are TRBV6-2 or TRBV6-3 and TRBJ1-5; the D is unclear. Germline CDR1 and CDR2: MNHEY and SVGEGT. This CDR3 has 13 amino acids. The V end lost 0 bases, the J end lost 5 bases, and 5 bases lay between the germline ends. CDR3 coding DNA: TGTGCCAGCAGTTACTCCCCCTATCAGCCCCAGCATTTT. This translates into CASSYSPYQPQHF.

This clonotype has just a few counts. V and J are TRBV4-2 and TRBJ1-5, with 11 bases lining up with TRBD1. Germline V CDR1 and CDR2: LGHNA, YNFKEQ. The CDR3 covers 18 residues. J was trimmed by 0 bases and V by 1 base; bases with no gene match: 5. This chain's CDR3 is CASSQGTGGVGSNQPQHF. The CDR3, as DNA: TGTGCCAGCAGCCAAGGGACAGGGGGCGTCGGTAGCAATCAGCCCCAGCATTTT.

The table lists this clonotype with a few counts. The chain carries TRBV6-5 and TRBJ2-1; D might be TRBD2 (6 bases). Germline V lookup: CDR1 MNHEY, CDR2 SVGAGI. Trimming pared 3 bases from V and 9 bases from J, leaving 15 bases between. The CDR3 length is 14 residues. The CDR3 DNA reads as TGTGCCAGCAGTTATATCCCCGGGACTTTTGAGCAGTTCTTC. Translation: CASSYIPGTFEQFF.

As to this clonotype: An end of the junction does not agree with germline; a read error may underlie this. The gene calls are TRBV20-1 and TRBJ1-4; a weak D match, TRBD1 (5 bases). Germline V lookup: CDR1 DFQATT, CDR2 SNEGSKA (reference sequence). The CDR3 extends over 13 amino acids. The DNA for the CDR3 is TGCGGTGCTCCCGGGACCTTTAATGAAAAACTGTTTTTT. The encoded protein is CGAPGTFNEKLFF.

The V call is TRBV28, the J call TRBJ1-2; 10 nucleotides agree with TRBD1. The germline V gene encodes CDR1 MDHEN and CDR2 SYDVKM. V was clipped by 5 bases and J by 8 bases; unmatched bases: 14. CDR3 length equals 16 residues. In DNA form, the CDR3 reads TGTGCCAGCAGTCTATTCCGGGACAGGGGAATTTACGGCTACACCTTC. It codes for CASSLFRDRGIYGYTF.

This clonotype was counted at least ten times. One junction end does not reproduce the germline sequence, and a read error may be involved. The rearrangement joins TRBV12-3 or TRBV12-4 to TRBJ1-1; 9 bases are a match to TRBD1. CDR3 length: 14 amino acids. CDR3 sequence: CASSLDRGGTEAFF. DNA for the CDR3: TGCGCCAGCAGCTTGGACAGGGGAGGGACTGAAGCTTTCTTT.

The chain couples TRBV13 to TRBJ2-3; 9 bases agree with TRBD1. The length of the CDR3 is 15 residues. Germline V CDR1 and CDR2: PRHDT, FYEKMQ (reference sequence). V shed 4 bases, J shed 4 bases, and the junction held 6 bases outside the gene matches. For the CDR3, the DNA is TGTGCCAGCAGCTCTCGGACAGGGGACGCAGATACGCAGTATTTT. It specifies CASSSRTGDADTQYF. The complete variable domain, with remaining parts taken from reference TRBV13 and TRBJ2-3, reads AAGVIQSPRHLIKEKRETATLKCYPIPRHDTVYWYQQGPGQDPQFLISFYEKMQSDKGSIPDRFSAQQFSDYHSELNMSSLELGDSALYFCASSSRTGDADTQYFGPGTRLTVL.

This clonotype was observed a few times. The V call is TRBV20-1, the J call TRBJ2-2; D gene unclear. Trimming took off 5 bases at V and 3 bases at J, with 13 bases between the two ends. Germline V gives CDR1 DFQATT, CDR2 SNEGSKA (reference sequence). CDR3 length equals 14 residues. CDR3 residues: CSALFPRDTGELFF. The CDR3, as DNA: TGCAGTGCTTTGTTCCCTCGGGACACCGGGGAGCTGTTTTTT.

This clonotype has only a few counts. The V call is TRBV5-1, the J call TRBJ2-1, with D unclear. The CDR3 has 15 residues. V dropped 0 bases and J dropped 7 bases, with 14 bases sitting between them. Germline V gene data show CDR1 as SGHRS and CDR2 as YFSETQ. The CDR3 DNA is TGCGCCAGCAGCTTGGCGGCAGAGTCCAGGAATGAGCAGTTCTTC. It is translated as CASSLAAESRNEQFF.